What follows are 28 T cell receptor beta chains derived from one specimen sequenced in a study of CD8+ T cells in alopecia areata. Reverse transcribed after extraction, RNA yielded cDNA as the sequencing template. Using immunoSEQ multiplex PCR, the repertoire was profiled, and TCRdb retains in-frame clones only, with some absent. The data contain about 8,000 clones, about three quarters of them singletons. CD4+ cells from 4 to 6 patients were sorted into CD25+CD127- cells. Input material: CD4+ Tregs sorted from blood. The receptors come from a human donor with alopecia areata.

This clone turned up a few times. The chain couples TRBV11-2 to TRBJ2-1; tentative D call: TRBD1 (6 bases). The CDR3 spans 14 residues. Germline lookup yields CDR1 SGHAT and CDR2 FQNNGV. Trimming left V 1 base short and J 5 bases short, with 9 bases between. The CDR3 DNA reads TGTGCCAGCAGCTTAGGGACAGTTAACAATGAGCAGTTCTTC. It translates to CASSLGTVNNEQFF.

The chain couples TRBV5-6 to TRBJ1-2; TRBD1 might be the D (6 bases). The CDR3 contains 12 residues. Trimming removed 2 bases from V and 5 bases from J, with 7 bases in between. Germline V lookup: CDR1 SGHDT, CDR2 YYEEEE. The CDR3 region is CASSFQGYGYTF. In nucleotides, the CDR3 is TGTGCCAGCAGCTTTCAGGGGTATGGCTACACCTTC.

The chain links TRBV5-4 to TRBJ2-2; unclear D gene. CDR1 and CDR2 from the germline V gene are SGHNT and YYREEE (reference sequence). V dropped 4 bases and J dropped 3 bases, with 13 bases sitting between them. The CDR3 is made up of 15 amino acids. The CDR3 sequence: CASSPFTRDTGELFF. For the CDR3, the DNA is TGTGCCAGCAGCCCCTTTACGAGAGACACCGGGGAGCTGTTTTTT.

Here the CDR3 DNA reads TGTGCCAGCAGCAAAGAGGGAACAGGAAACATTGCGTCTGGGGCCAACGTCCTGACTTTC. Its translation is CASSKEGTGNIASGANVLTF. The chain has TRBV21-1 and TRBJ2-6; the table assigns TRBD1, which was not confirmed against the DNA. TRBV21-1 has pseudogene status. There are 20 residues in the CDR3.

V and J are TRBV4-1 and TRBJ2-5, with D uncertain. The CDR3 length is 15 residues. Germline V CDR1 and CDR2: MGHRA, YSYEKL. V was clipped by 4 bases and J by 0 bases, with 12 bases between them. CDR3 region: CASSPSKQDQETQYF. The DNA for the CDR3 is TGCGCCAGCAGCCCCAGCAAGCAAGACCAAGAGACCCAGTACTTC.

The V call is TRBV11-2, the J call TRBJ1-1; TRBD1 aligns across 7 bases. The CDR3 extends over 17 amino acids. Germline V lookup: CDR1 SGHAT, CDR2 FQNNGV. V trimming: 6 bases; J trimming: 1 base; junction bases outside the gene matches: 14. The chain's CDR3 is CASRSLRGGRKNTEAFF. CDR3 in DNA: TGTGCCAGCAGATCCCTCAGGGGGGGACGGAAGAACACTGAAGCTTTCTTT.

The gene calls are TRBV18 and TRBJ2-3; D not certain. The CDR3 has 17 residues. Germline V gene data show CDR1 as KGHSH and CDR2 as LQKENI. V lost 3 bases and J lost 2, with 18 bases in between. CDR3 sequence reads: CASSPSVAPSPTDTQYF. The DNA for the CDR3 is TGTGCCAGCTCACCCTCCGTGGCTCCCTCGCCCACAGATACGCAGTATTTT.

The table lists this clone with a count of one. CDR3 nucleotides: TGTGCCTGGAGTCGCGGACAGGGTAATGGAAACACCATATATTTT. It encodes CAWSRGQGNGNTIYF. This rearrangement joins TRBV30 to TRBJ1-3; 8 bases match TRBD1. Germline loops: CDR1 GTSNPN, CDR2 SVGIG (reference sequence). J gave up 3 bases and V 2 bases, and 6 bases lay outside the gene matches. This CDR3 is 15 amino acids long.

This chain connects TRBV12-2 to TRBJ2-5; TRBD2, as called in the table, went unchecked against the DNA. TRBV12-2 is listed as a pseudogene. There are 18 residues in the CDR3. The CDR3 region is CASRLDLAGGTPSETQYF. CDR3 nucleotide sequence: TGTGCAAGTCGCTTAGACTTAGCGGGGGGGACTCCATCTGAGACCCAGTACTTC.

This clone showed up just once. The chain uses TRBV5-4 and TRBJ2-5, with 7 bases lining up with TRBD1. Germline V lookup: CDR1 SGHNT, CDR2 YYREEE (reference sequence). V dropped 4 bases and J dropped 1; count of bases not matched to a gene: 19. The CDR3 has 19 residues. The CDR3 region is CASSRNFQQGIGGQETQYF. CDR3 sequence (DNA): TGTGCCAGCAGCCGGAACTTCCAACAGGGGATAGGGGGCCAAGAGACCCAGTACTTC. Full variable domain (remainder filled in from reference TRBV5-4 and TRBJ2-5): ETGVTQSPTHLIKTRGQQVTLRCSSQSGHNTVSWYQQALGQGPQFIFQYYREEENGRGNFPPRFSGLQFPNYSSELNVNALELDDSALYLCASSRNFQQGIGGQETQYFGPGTRLLVL.

The J gene is TRBJ1-1, the V gene TRBV19; 9 bases align to TRBD1. V lost 1 base to trimming and J lost 4 bases; unmatched junction nucleotides: 7. CDR3 length equals 16 residues. The germline V gene has CDR1 LNHDA and CDR2 SQIVND (reference sequence). The CDR3 region is CASSIVPGQGTTEAFF. Written as DNA, the CDR3 is TGTGCCAGTAGTATAGTCCCAGGACAGGGGACCACTGAAGCTTTCTTT.

The rearrangement links TRBV7-8 to TRBJ2-2; TRBD2 matches at 12 bases. V shed 0 bases, J shed 3 bases, and the junction held 5 bases outside the gene matches. CDR3 length: 18 residues. Germline CDR1 is SGHVS and CDR2 is FQNEAQ. CDR3 amino acids: CASSLAGLAGGYTGELFF. CDR3 nucleotides: TGTGCCAGCAGCTTAGCAGGGCTAGCGGGGGGGTACACCGGGGAGCTGTTTTTT.

This clone was seen a single time. The V gene is TRBV19, the J gene TRBJ2-3, with 7 bases lining up with TRBD1. Germline-derived CDR1 and CDR2 are LNHDA and SQIVND (reference sequence). The junction had 8 bases not matched to a gene; V was cut back by 1 base and J by 4 bases. The CDR3 length is 16 residues. The CDR3 DNA follows: TGTGCCAGTAGTATAGGCAGACAGGGTATCGCAGATACGCAGTATTTT. It translates to CASSIGRQGIADTQYF.

The genes are TRBV19 and TRBJ1-1; 7 bases agree with TRBD1. Germline V gives CDR1 LNHDA, CDR2 SQIVND (reference sequence). The CDR3 totals 12 residues. With V trimmed by 9 bases and J by 8 bases, 9 bases remained unmatched. Here the CDR3 reads CASKTPTGEAFF. In nucleotides, the CDR3 is TGTGCCAGCAAAACCCCGACAGGGGAAGCTTTCTTT.

The rearrangement links TRBV9 to TRBJ2-3, with a tentative D call TRBD1 (5 bases). Germline CDR1 and CDR2: SGDLS and YYNGEE. The V end was cut by 4 bases, the J end by 5 bases, with 14 bases between. CDR3 length equals 14 residues. CDR3 sequence reads: CASSTLGALDTQYF. In nucleotides, the CDR3 is TGTGCCAGCAGCACCTTAGGGGCATTAGATACGCAGTATTTT.

This CDR3 is CASSGLRTHPSTDTQYF. The CDR3 bases are TGCGCCAGCAGCGGCCTACGGACTCACCCTAGCACAGATACGCAGTATTTT. This chain connects TRBV5-1 to TRBJ2-3; maybe TRBD2 (5 bases). V lost 4 bases and J lost 0, with 18 bases in between. CDR3 length: 17 amino acids. From germline, CDR1 is SGHRS and CDR2 YFSETQ.

This clone has more than one count but fewer than ten. The chain has TRBV19 and TRBJ1-1; the D is unclear. Germline CDR1 reads LNHDA; CDR2 reads SQIVND (reference sequence). The CDR3 consists of 10 residues. Trimming cost V 5 bases and J 5 bases, with 3 bases left between them. The CDR3 spells CASSATEAFF. CDR3 nucleotides: TGTGCCAGTAGTGCGACTGAAGCTTTCTTT.

The sample holds a few counts of this clone. J is TRBJ2-5 and V is TRBV9; D not certain. Trimming took 0 bases from V and 4 from J, leaving 7 bases between them. Germline V lookup: CDR1 SGDLS, CDR2 YYNGEE. CDR3 length: 13 amino acids. The CDR3 DNA sequence: TGTGCCAGCAGCGTAGGATGGCGAGAGACCCAGTACTTC. Protein product: CASSVGWRETQYF.

The J gene is TRBJ2-3, the V gene TRBV6-6; 13 bases align to TRBD2. The CDR3 extends over 16 amino acids. Germline CDR1 reads MNHNY; CDR2 reads SVGAGI (reference sequence). V lost 5 bases, J lost 4 bases, and 6 bases stayed unmatched. Here the CDR3 reads CASSLGLAGRPDTQYF. The CDR3 DNA sequence: TGTGCCAGCAGTCTGGGACTAGCGGGACGACCAGATACGCAGTATTTT.

The chain joins TRBV7-3 to TRBJ2-1; 8 bases are a match to TRBD1. Germline-derived CDR1 and CDR2 are SGHTA and FQGTGA. The CDR3 consists of 14 residues. V lost 5 bases, J lost 7 bases, and 7 bases stayed unmatched. The CDR3 coding sequence is TGTGCCAGCAGCCTTTCACAGGGGGTGAATGAGCAGTTCTTC. Its translation: CASSLSQGVNEQFF.

Only one count was recorded for this clone. The CDR3 region is CASSQGQGSNEQFF. CDR3 nucleotides: TGTGCCAGCAGCCAAGGACAGGGGTCAAATGAGCAGTTCTTC. The gene calls are TRBV4-2 and TRBJ2-1; 8 bases are shared with TRBD1. The germline gives CDR1 LGHNA, CDR2 YNFKEQ. Trimming at V came to 1 base and at J to 7 bases, leaving 3 bases not matched to a gene. The CDR3 has 14 residues.

This chain uses TRBV18 with TRBJ2-1; tentatively, D is TRBD2 (6 bases). Germline V gene data show CDR1 as KGHSH and CDR2 as LQKENI. The germline V and J ends were trimmed by 3 bases and 6 bases, with 9 bases remaining between them. The CDR3 extends over 13 amino acids. The chain's CDR3 is CASSPGLGNEQFF. The CDR3 nucleotides are TGTGCCAGCTCACCGGGACTCGGCAATGAGCAGTTCTTC.

The chain recombines TRBV7-6 with TRBJ2-1, with D tentatively TRBD2 (6 bases). The V end lost 5 bases, the J end lost 5 bases, and 22 bases lay between the germline ends. CDR1 SGHVS and CDR2 FNYEAQ come from the germline V gene. This CDR3 contains 17 residues. The CDR3 sequence is CASSPAGFEGLNNEQFF. The CDR3 bases are TGTGCCAGCAGCCCAGCCGGGTTCGAGGGACTTAACAATGAGCAGTTCTTC. The full variable domain, its missing parts supplied by reference TRBV7-6 and TRBJ2-1, is GAGVSQSPRYKVTKRGQDVALRCDPISGHVSLYWYRQALGQGPEFLTYFNYEAQQDKSGLPNDRFSAERPEGSISTLTIQRTEQRDSAMYRCASSPAGFEGLNNEQFFGPGTRLTVL.

The chain uses TRBV9 and TRBJ2-3; 11 bases map to TRBD2. The CDR3 sequence is 16 residues long. The J segment lost 3 bases and the V segment lost 3 bases, leaving 6 bases of the junction unmatched. The V gene's germline CDR1 is SGDLS and CDR2 YYNGEE. The CDR3 loop reads CASSAVAGGQTDTQYF. CDR3 DNA: TGTGCCAGCAGCGCTGTAGCGGGGGGGCAAACAGATACGCAGTATTTT.

The V and J genes are TRBV27 and TRBJ2-7; D is possibly TRBD2 (6 bases). Trimming cost V 0 bases and J 0 bases, with 12 bases left between them. The CDR3 extends over 16 amino acids. Germline V CDR1 and CDR2: MNHEY, SMNVEV (reference sequence). CDR3 bases: TGTGCCAGCAGTTTATCCGTAGCGGTAAGCTCCTACGAGCAGTACTTC. Amino acids: CASSLSVAVSSYEQYF.

This clone has a handful of counts. The chain has TRBV29-1 and TRBJ1-4; TRBD1 matches at 9 bases. Germline lookup yields CDR1 SQVTM and CDR2 ANQGSEA. V trimming: 6 bases; J trimming: 7 bases; junction bases outside the gene matches: 9. The CDR3 is 14 residues long. CDR3 nucleotides: TGCAGCGTCCTCACCGGGACAGGGTCTGAAAAACTGTTTTTT. Residues: CSVLTGTGSEKLFF.

This clone was observed a few times. The chain combines TRBV7-2 with TRBJ2-7; TRBD1 matches at 8 bases. Germline V gene data show CDR1 as SGHTA and CDR2 as FQGNSA. The V segment lost 5 bases and the J segment 6 bases; nucleotides outside the gene matches: 12. The CDR3 length is 15 residues. The CDR3 spells CASSPGATGVGEQYF. The CDR3 DNA sequence: TGTGCCAGCAGCCCCGGGGCGACAGGGGTGGGCGAGCAGTACTTC. Full variable domain (rest looked up from reference TRBV7-2 and TRBJ2-7): GAGVSQSPSNKVTEKGKDVELRCDPISGHTALYWYRQSLGQGLEFLIYFQGNSAPDKSGLPSDRFSAERTGGSVSTLTIQRTQQEDSAVYLCASSPGATGVGEQYFGPGTRLTVT.

The chain employs TRBV7-2 and TRBJ2-7; D might be TRBD1 or TRBD2, each matching 7 bases. Per germline, CDR1 SGHTA and CDR2 FQGNSA. With 5 bases removed from V and 4 bases from J, the gap between germline ends came to 15 bases. The CDR3 extends over 14 amino acids. The chain's CDR3 is CASSRSQGGYEQYF. DNA of the CDR3: TGTGCCAGCAGCAGGAGTCAGGGGGGGTACGAGCAGTACTTC.